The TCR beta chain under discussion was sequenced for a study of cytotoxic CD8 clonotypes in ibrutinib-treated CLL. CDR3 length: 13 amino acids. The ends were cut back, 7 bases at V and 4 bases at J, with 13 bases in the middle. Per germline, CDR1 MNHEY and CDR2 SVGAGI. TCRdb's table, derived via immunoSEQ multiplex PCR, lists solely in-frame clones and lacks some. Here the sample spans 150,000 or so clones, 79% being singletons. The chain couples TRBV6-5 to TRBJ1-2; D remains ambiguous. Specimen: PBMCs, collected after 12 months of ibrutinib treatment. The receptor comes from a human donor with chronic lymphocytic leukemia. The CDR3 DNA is TGTGCCAGCACCCGGTCGCAGCTCTATGGCTACACCTTC. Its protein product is CASTRSQLYGYTF.